This is a list of T cell receptor beta chains from one sample in a study of Ad26.COV2.S vaccination and SARS-CoV-2 variants. The data were produced by immunoSEQ multiplex PCR, yet TCRdb's version contains in-frame clones alone and is incomplete. The table lists approximately 350,000 clones, about nine tenths of them singletons, with around 3.6% in the top ten. Source: peripheral blood, taken in a trial of Ad26.COV2.S vaccine versus placebo. The receptors were sampled from a person aged 18-65 years who received the Ad26.COV2.S COVID-19 vaccine or a placebo. The CDR3 runs from the conserved cysteine through the conserved F or W. D genes are given only for firm matches. Clone size appears in some rows only: once, few, many, or a class for an expanded clone.

TRBD1	TRBV13	TRBJ2-5	once	TGTGCCAGCAGCTTCCACGACAGGGGGCGTATTGAGACCCAGTACTTC	CASSFHDRGRIETQYF
TRBD2	TRBV9	TRBJ2-2	once	TGTGCCAGCAGCGTTTCTAGCGGGGGCCCCCGGGGCGGGGAGCTGTTTTTT	CASSVSSGGPRGGELFF
TRBD1	TRBV5-6	TRBJ2-1	-	TGTGCCAGCAGCTTGGTTGGGACAGGGGCCTATGAGCAGTTCTTC	CASSLVGTGAYEQFF
TRBD2	TRBV7-8	TRBJ2-3	-	TGTGCCAGCAGCCCAAGCGGGGCGTCCACAGATACGCAGTATTTT	CASSPSGASTDTQYF
-	TRBV7-2	TRBJ1-1	-	TGTGCCAGCAGCTTAGAAGGGGAGGGTTACACTGAAGCTTTCTTT	CASSLEGEGYTEAFF
TRBD1	TRBV5-1	TRBJ1-5	-	TGCGCCAGCAGCTTGGCCACAGGGGGGAATCAGCCCCAGCATTTT	CASSLATGGNQPQHF
-	TRBV5-1	TRBJ2-7	few	TGCGCCAGCAGCCAGGGGGGGCCCTACGAGCAGTACTTC	CASSQGGPYEQYF
-	TRBV18	TRBJ1-3	-	TGTGCCAGCTCACCATCGGGCCTCCGGTCCGGAAACACCATATATTTT	CASSPSGLRSGNTIYF
-	TRBV7-3	TRBJ2-1	-	TGTGCCAGCAGCTTAAGCCAGCGTGAGCAGTTCTTC	CASSLSQREQFF
TRBD1	TRBV3-1/TRBV3-2	TRBJ1-5	-	TGTGCCAGCAGCCCAGGCAGGGGGAGCAATCAGCCCCAGCATTTT	CASSPGRGSNQPQHF
TRBD1	TRBV4-3	TRBJ1-3	-	TGCGCCAGCAGCCAAGATCCCCCGGGACAGGGGGCTGGAAACACCATATATTTT	CASSQDPPGQGAGNTIYF
-	TRBV7-2	TRBJ1-4	-	TGTGCCAGCAGCTTTGCACAGGGAAATGAAAAACTGTTTTTT	CASSFAQGNEKLFF
-	TRBV5-4	TRBJ1-2	-	TGTGCCAGCAGCTCAACAGGAAACTATGGCTACACCTTC	CASSSTGNYGYTF
-	TRBV13	TRBJ2-7	-	TGTGCCAGCAGCTTTAGGGGGGCAGGGGCGTACGAGCAGTACTTC	CASSFRGAGAYEQYF
-	TRBV15	TRBJ1-5	-	TGTGCCACCAGCAGAGTAGGGGGTCAGCCCCAGCATTTT	CATSRVGGQPQHF
-	TRBV3-1/TRBV3-2	TRBJ2-7	once	TGTGCCAGCAGCCAAGAAGGGCCCTCCGAGCAGTACTTC	CASSQEGPSEQYF
-	TRBV6-5	TRBJ2-7	-	TGTGCCAGCAGTTACTCTGGGACTTACGAGCAGTACTTC	CASSYSGTYEQYF
TRBD1	TRBV9	TRBJ1-1	-	TGTGCCAGCAGCGTAGGGGCAGGGGGCATGAACACTGAAGCTTTCTTT	CASSVGAGGMNTEAFF
TRBD1	TRBV7-9	TRBJ1-1	-	TGTGCCACCAAGGGACAGGGGGCTCTTAACACTGAAGCTTTCTTT	CATKGQGALNTEAFF
TRBD1	TRBV11-1	TRBJ1-1	-	TGTGCCAGCAGCCTAGGGGACAGGGGAACTGAAGCTTTCTTT	CASSLGDRGTEAFF
-	TRBV5-1	TRBJ2-3	-	TGCGCCAGCACCAGCGCAGATACGCAGTATTTT	CASTSADTQYF
-	TRBV7-3	TRBJ1-1	-	TGTGCCAGCAGCCCGTCAGGAGGGGAGACTGAAGCTTTCTTT	CASSPSGGETEAFF
-	TRBV7-2	TRBJ1-1	-	TGTGCCAGCAGCTTAGCCGGGACGGATAACACTGAAGCTTTCTTT	CASSLAGTDNTEAFF
-	TRBV3-1/TRBV3-2	TRBJ1-6	few	TGTGCCAGCAGCCAAGGTCGTGGCTATAATTCACCCCTCCACTTT	CASSQGRGYNSPLHF
-	TRBV7-2	TRBJ1-3	-	TGTGCCAGCAGCTCGGACAGATCCTCTGGAAACACCATATATTTT	CASSSDRSSGNTIYF
-	TRBV6-6	TRBJ2-5	-	TGTGCCAGCAGTTACCGGGCCCAAGAGACCCAGTACTTC	CASSYRAQETQYF
-	TRBV6-6	TRBJ2-7	-	TGTGCCAGCAGTTACTTGACAGCCCGATCCTACGAGCAGTACTTC	CASSYLTARSYEQYF
-	TRBV7-9	TRBJ1-5	-	TGTGCCAGCAGCTCCCCCGACAATCAGCCCCAGCATTTT	CASSSPDNQPQHF
TRBD2	TRBV7-9	TRBJ2-5	-	TGTGCCAGCAGCCTGGGACTGGGGGGGGAGACCCAGTACTTC	CASSLGLGGETQYF
TRBD1	TRBV19	TRBJ1-4	-	TGTGCGACGACAGGGCCTGCTAATGAAAAACTGTTTTTT	CATTGPANEKLFF
-	TRBV4-1	TRBJ1-5	-	TGCGCCAGCAGCCAAGTCCAGCTAACCCATCAGCCCCAGCATTTT	CASSQVQLTHQPQHF
TRBD2	TRBV2	TRBJ2-5	-	TGTGCCACTCGCGGTCGGGGGGGAGAGACCCAGTACTTC	CATRGRGGETQYF
TRBD1	TRBV30	TRBJ1-1	-	TGTGCCTGGAGCGTCTCTCAGGGGGACACTGAAGCTTTCTTT	CAWSVSQGDTEAFF
-	TRBV7-2	TRBJ2-5	-	TGTGCCAGCAGCGGGGGAGAGACCCAGTACTTC	CASSGGETQYF
TRBD1	TRBV11-2	TRBJ2-7	-	TGTGCCAGCAGCCTTATCAGGGGGCCGGGCGAGCAGTACTTC	CASSLIRGPGEQYF
-	TRBV30	TRBJ1-1	-	TGTGCCTGGAGTGTTAGGGGGGCAAAGGGTGAAGCTTTCTTT	CAWSVRGAKGEAFF
TRBD2	TRBV11-3	TRBJ2-3	-	TGTGCCAGCAGCTCCGGACTAGCGACAGATACGCAGTATTTT	CASSSGLATDTQYF
TRBD2	TRBV7-9	TRBJ2-1	-	TGTGCCAGCAGCTTTTTCGGGGGGGCAGGAAATGAGCAGTTCTTC	CASSFFGGAGNEQFF
-	TRBV30	TRBJ1-4	-	TGTGCCTGGAGGCCAAACGGAAAACTGTTTTTT	CAWRPNGKLFF
-	TRBV9	TRBJ1-6	-	TGTGCCAGCAGCCCCCGGACCGATAATTCACCCCTCCACTTT	CASSPRTDNSPLHF
TRBD1	TRBV30	TRBJ1-1	-	TGTGCCTTGCACAGGGGGGTGAACACTGAAGCTTTCTTT	CALHRGVNTEAFF
-	TRBV5-1	TRBJ1-2	-	TGCGCCAGCAGGGTCCGACAGGAAGGTTTCGAGGTCAATGGCTACACCTTC	CASRVRQEGFEVNGYTF
TRBD2	TRBV7-9	TRBJ2-1	-	TGTGCCAGCAGTTTGTCAGCTAGCGGGGTTAATGAGCAGTTCTTC	CASSLSASGVNEQFF
TRBD1	TRBV5-1	TRBJ2-2	few	TGCGCCAGCAGCAAGGGACAGGGGGTTAGCACCGGGGAGCTGTTTTTT	CASSKGQGVSTGELFF
-	TRBV5-8	TRBJ2-7	-	TGTGCCAGCAGCTTATCCCTGGGAGAGCAGTACTTC	CASSLSLGEQYF
-	TRBV5-1	TRBJ1-1	-	TGCGCCAGCAGCTTGGGGCAGGGGAGAACTGAAGCTTTCTTT	CASSLGQGRTEAFF